The clone carrying this T cell receptor (beta chain) was seen many times. Its antigen remains unknown. The data were obtained in a study of blood T cells in healthy people across ages. Study conclusions and caveats: A greater number of naive CD4+ cells and higher diversity distinguished long-lived donors from aged donors.

Primed by a sample-barcoded 5' primer and a J-beta primer mix, a second PCR proceeded for roughly 7 to 11 cycles. Each sample provided no less than 2.5 million CDR3-containing paired-end reads. MiXCR, applied by TCRdb to the 5' RACE reads, yields one record per CDR3 protein. Seen here are about 620,000 distinct CDR3 sequences, about 21% observed once, and the top ten hold 3% to 4.5%. The germline gives CDR1 SGHAT, CDR2 FQNNGV. The CDR3 is 11 amino acids. Trimming cost V 8 bases and J 7 bases, with 9 bases left between them. This clonotype was sampled from a man between 65 and 79 years old in good health. The sequenced sample was blood. This chain connects TRBV11-2 to TRBJ2-1; tentatively, D is TRBD2 (7 bases). The DNA for the CDR3 is TGTGCCAGCGGGGGGGCGAATGAGCAGTTCTTC. Translating it yields CASGGANEQFF.